This TCR beta chain was observed in a study of yellow fever vaccine responses in identical twins. Regarding the study as a whole: In identical twins, vaccine T cell responses appeared partly shared and partly individual.

As regards this clonotype: Its antigen is not known.

V lost 6 bases and J lost 9, with 12 bases in between. The CDR3 covers 12 residues. From germline, CDR1 is PRHDT and CDR2 FYEKMQ (reference sequence). From the RT-PCR reads, TCRdb called clonotypes with MiXCR, one entry per CDR3 protein. The sample lists roughly 900 distinct CDR3 sequences, 81% occurring once. V gene TRBV13 combines with J gene TRBJ2-1, with a weak D call TRBD2 (5 bases). The sequence was collected from a female donor who received the yellow fever vaccine. The starting material was T cells from blood (PBMCs), unsorted or a sorted subset (not recorded which), obtained before or after yellow fever vaccination (not recorded which). This CDR3 reads CASRTGGGEQFF. In nucleotides, the CDR3 is TGTGCCAGCAGGACCGGAGGCGGTGAGCAGTTCTTC.